This T cell receptor (beta chain) was sequenced during a study of liver allograft versus peripheral blood T cells. Study-wide background: Recipients' peripheral blood supplied the T cell receptor repertoires against which those in transplanted livers were compared. Overall study findings and caveats: Peripheral blood reportedly held T cell receptor repertoires that differed from those inside liver allografts.

Notes on this clonotype: The antigen is unknown.

TCRdb redid the calling of the reads with MiXCR, one entry per CDR3 protein. The data hold some 10,000 distinct CDR3 sequences, with about 20% observed a single time. The CDR3 covers 14 residues. V gave up 1 base and J gave up 6 bases, with 13 bases separating them. The sequence was obtained from a human patient who had a liver transplant. Some T cells may possibly be graft donor cells. The chain carries TRBV12-3 or TRBV12-4 and TRBJ2-7; perhaps TRBD2 as D (6 bases). As DNA, the CDR3 is TGTGCCAGCAGTTTAGTGCGGGGAGTCACCGAGCAGTACTTC. Translation: CASSLVRGVTEQYF.